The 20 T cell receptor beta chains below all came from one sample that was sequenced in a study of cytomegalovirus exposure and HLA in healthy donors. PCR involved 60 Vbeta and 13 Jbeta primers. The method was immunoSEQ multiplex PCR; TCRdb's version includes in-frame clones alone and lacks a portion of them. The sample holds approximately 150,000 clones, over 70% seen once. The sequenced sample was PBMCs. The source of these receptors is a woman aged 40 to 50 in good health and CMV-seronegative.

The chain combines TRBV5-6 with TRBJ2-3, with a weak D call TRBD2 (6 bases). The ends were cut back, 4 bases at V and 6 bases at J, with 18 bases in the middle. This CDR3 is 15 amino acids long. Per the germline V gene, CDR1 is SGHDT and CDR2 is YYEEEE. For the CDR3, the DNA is TGTGCCAGCAGCGGGGACTCCCGCCTTTTGGATACGCAGTATTTT. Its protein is CASSGDSRLLDTQYF.

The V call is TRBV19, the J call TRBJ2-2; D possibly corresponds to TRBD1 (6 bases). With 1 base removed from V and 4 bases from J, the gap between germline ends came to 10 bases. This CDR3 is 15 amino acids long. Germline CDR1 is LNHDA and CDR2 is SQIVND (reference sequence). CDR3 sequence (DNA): TGTGCCAGTAGTATAGTAAGGGGGTCCACCGGGGAGCTGTTTTTT. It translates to CASSIVRGSTGELFF. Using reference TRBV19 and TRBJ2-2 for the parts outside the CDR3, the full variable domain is DGGITQSPKYLFRKEGQNVTLSCEQNLNHDAMYWYRQDPGQGLRLIYYSQIVNDFQKGDIAEGYSVSREKKESFPLTVTSAQKNPTAFYLCASSIVRGSTGELFFGEGSRLTVL.

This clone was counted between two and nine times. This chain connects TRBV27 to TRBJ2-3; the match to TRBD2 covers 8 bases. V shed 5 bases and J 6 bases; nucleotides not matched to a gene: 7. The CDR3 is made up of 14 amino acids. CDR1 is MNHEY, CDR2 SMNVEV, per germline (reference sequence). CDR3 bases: TGTGCCAGCAGTCCGGGGGGGTCCGGGGATACGCAGTATTTT. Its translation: CASSPGGSGDTQYF.

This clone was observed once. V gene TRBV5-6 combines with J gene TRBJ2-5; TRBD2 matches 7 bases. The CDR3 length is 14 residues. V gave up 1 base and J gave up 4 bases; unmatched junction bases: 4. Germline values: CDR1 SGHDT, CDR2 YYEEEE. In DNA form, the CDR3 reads TGTGCCAGCAGCTTGCGGGGGGAGGGAGAGACCCAGTACTTC. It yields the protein CASSLRGEGETQYF.

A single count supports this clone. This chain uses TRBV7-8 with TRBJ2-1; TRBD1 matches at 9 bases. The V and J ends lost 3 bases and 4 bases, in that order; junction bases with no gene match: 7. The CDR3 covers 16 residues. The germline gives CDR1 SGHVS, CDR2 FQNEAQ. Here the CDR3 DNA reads TGTGCCAGCAGCTTCGAACGGGACAGGGAATACAATGAGCAGTTCTTC. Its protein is CASSFERDREYNEQFF.

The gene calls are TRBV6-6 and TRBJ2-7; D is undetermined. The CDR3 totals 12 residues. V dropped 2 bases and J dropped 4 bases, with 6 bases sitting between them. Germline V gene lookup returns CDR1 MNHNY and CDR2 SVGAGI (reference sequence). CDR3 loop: CASSYPNYEQYF. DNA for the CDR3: TGTGCCAGCAGTTACCCAAATTACGAGCAGTACTTC.

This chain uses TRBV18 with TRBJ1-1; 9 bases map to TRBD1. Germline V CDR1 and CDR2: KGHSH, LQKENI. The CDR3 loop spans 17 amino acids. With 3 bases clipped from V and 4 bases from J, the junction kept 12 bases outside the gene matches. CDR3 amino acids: CASSPPRSGTGITEAFF. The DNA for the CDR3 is TGTGCCAGCTCACCGCCGAGATCCGGGACAGGGATCACTGAAGCTTTCTTT. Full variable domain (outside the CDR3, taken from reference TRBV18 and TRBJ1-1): NAGVMQNPRHLVRRRGQEARLRCSPMKGHSHVYWYRQLPEEGLKFMVYLQKENIIDESGMPKERFSAEFPKEGPSILRIQQVVRGDSAAYFCASSPPRSGTGITEAFFGQGTRLTVV.

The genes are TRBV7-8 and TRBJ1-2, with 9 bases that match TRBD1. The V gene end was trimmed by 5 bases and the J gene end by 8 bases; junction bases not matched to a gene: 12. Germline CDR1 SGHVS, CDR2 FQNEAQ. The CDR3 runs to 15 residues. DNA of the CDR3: TGTGCCAGCAGCGTACAATCGGGACAGGGAGTCGGCTACACCTTC. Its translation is CASSVQSGQGVGYTF.

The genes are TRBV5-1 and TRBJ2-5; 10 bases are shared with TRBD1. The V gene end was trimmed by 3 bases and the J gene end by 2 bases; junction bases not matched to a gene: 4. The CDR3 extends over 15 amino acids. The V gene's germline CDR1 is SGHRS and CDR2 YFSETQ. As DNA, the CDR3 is TGCGCCAGCAGCTCCGGGACAGGGGCTCAAGAGACCCAGTACTTC. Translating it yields CASSSGTGAQETQYF. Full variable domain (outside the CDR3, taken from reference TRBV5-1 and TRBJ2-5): KAGVTQTPRYLIKTRGQQVTLSCSPISGHRSVSWYQQTPGQGLQFLFEYFSETQRNKGNFPGRFSGRQFSNSRSEMNVSTLELGDSALYLCASSSGTGAQETQYFGPGTRLLVL.

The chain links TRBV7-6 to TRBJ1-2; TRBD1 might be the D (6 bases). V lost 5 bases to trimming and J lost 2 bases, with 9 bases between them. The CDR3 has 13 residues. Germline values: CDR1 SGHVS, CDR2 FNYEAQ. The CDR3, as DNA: TGTGCCAGCAGCAGGACAGAAAACTATGGCTACACCTTC. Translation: CASSRTENYGYTF.

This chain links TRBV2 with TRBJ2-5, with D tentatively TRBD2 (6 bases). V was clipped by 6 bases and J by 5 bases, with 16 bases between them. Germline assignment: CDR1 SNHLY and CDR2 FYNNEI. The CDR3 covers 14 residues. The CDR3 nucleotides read TGTGCCAGCAGGGGAGGACTAACGAAGGAGACCCAGTACTTC. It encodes CASRGGLTKETQYF.

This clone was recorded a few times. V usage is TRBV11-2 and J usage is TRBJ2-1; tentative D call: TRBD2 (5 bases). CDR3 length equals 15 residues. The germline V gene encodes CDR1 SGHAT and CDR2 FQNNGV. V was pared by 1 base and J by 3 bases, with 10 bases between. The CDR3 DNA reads TGTGCCAGCAGCTTAGTCAGCGGAATCTACAATGAGCAGTTCTTC. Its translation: CASSLVSGIYNEQFF.

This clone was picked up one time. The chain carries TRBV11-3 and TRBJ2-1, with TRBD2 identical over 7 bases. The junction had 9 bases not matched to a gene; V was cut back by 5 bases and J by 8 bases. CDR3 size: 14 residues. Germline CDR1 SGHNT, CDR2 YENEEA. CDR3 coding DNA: TGTGCCAGCAGCCCTCGGACTAGACGGGATGAGCAGTTCTTC. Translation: CASSPRTRRDEQFF.

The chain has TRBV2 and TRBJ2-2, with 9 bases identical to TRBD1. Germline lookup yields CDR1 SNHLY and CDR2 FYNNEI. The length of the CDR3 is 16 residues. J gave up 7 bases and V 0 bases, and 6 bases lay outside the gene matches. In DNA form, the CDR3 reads TGTGCCAGCAGTGAAGCTGGGACAGGGAATTACGGGGAGCTGTTTTTT. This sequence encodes CASSEAGTGNYGELFF.

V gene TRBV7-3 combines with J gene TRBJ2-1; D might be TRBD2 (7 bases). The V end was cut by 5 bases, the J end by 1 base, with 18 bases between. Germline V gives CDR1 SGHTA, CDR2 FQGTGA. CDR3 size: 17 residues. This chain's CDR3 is CASSPGAGVFSYNEQFF. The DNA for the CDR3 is TGTGCCAGCAGCCCAGGGGCGGGAGTATTTTCCTACAATGAGCAGTTCTTC.

The DNA of the CDR3 is TGCGCCAGCAGCCAAGGTTCTGTCCCCGGGAGGTTAAAACTAGCCAAAAACATTCAGTACTTC. Translated, it gives CASSQGSVPGRLKLAKNIQYF. The chain has TRBV4-1 and TRBJ2-4; 7 bases are shared with TRBD2. J lost 0 bases, V lost 1 base, and 18 bases had no gene match. Germline lookup yields CDR1 MGHRA and CDR2 YSYEKL. This CDR3 spans 21 amino acids.

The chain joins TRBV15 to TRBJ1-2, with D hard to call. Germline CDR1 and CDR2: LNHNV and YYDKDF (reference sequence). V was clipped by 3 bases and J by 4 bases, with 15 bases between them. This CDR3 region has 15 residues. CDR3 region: CATSRDGTGAYGYTF. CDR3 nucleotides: TGTGCCACCAGCAGGGATGGAACGGGAGCCTATGGCTACACCTTC.

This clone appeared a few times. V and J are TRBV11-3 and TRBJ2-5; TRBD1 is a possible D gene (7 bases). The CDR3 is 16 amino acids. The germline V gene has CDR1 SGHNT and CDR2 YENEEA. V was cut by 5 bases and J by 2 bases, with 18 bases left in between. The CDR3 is CASSARQGRGQETQYF. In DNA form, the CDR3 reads TGTGCCAGCAGCGCTAGACAGGGACGGGGGCAAGAGACCCAGTACTTC.

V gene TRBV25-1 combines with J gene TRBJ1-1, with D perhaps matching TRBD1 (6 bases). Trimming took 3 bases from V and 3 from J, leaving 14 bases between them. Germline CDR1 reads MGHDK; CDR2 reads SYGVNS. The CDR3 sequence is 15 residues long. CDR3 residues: CASSDLRGRDTEAFF. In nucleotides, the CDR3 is TGTGCCAGCAGTGACCTCAGGGGTAGGGACACTGAAGCTTTCTTT.

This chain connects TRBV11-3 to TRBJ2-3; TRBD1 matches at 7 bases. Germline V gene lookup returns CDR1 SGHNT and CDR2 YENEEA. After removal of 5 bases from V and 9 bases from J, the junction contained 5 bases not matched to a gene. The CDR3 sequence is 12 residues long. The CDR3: CASSIGQETQYF. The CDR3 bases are TGTGCCAGCAGCATAGGACAGGAGACGCAGTATTTT.